This is a list of T cell receptor beta chains from one sample in a study of CD8 T cells in Susac syndrome. MiXCR, run by TCRdb on the immunoSEQ multiplex PCR reads, gives a single entry per CDR3 protein. The sample carries 100,000 to 150,000 distinct CDR3 sequences, 93% recorded once. Sequenced: CD8+ T cells from PBMCs. The receptors shown here come from a human donor with multiple sclerosis. The CDR3 runs from the conserved cysteine through the conserved F or W. The D gene is left open where the match is weak. Some rows mark clone size as missing; the rest say once, few, many or name a class of expanded clone.

TRBV12-3/TRBV12-4	.	once	TRBJ1-1	12	TGTGCCAGCACCGAGGGGAACACTGAAGCTTTCTTT	CASTEGNTEAFF
TRBV7-3	.	.	TRBJ1-2	12	TGTGCCAGCAGCGTGCAGGGAGAGGGCTACACCTTC	CASSVQGEGYTF
TRBV9	TRBD1	.	TRBJ1-1	17	TGTGCCAGCAGCCCTTCTGGGACAGTAAGCATGAACACTGAAGCTTTCTTT	CASSPSGTVSMNTEAFF
TRBV4-1	TRBD2	.	TRBJ2-5	14	TGCGCCAGCGGTACTAGCGGGGCCGGCGCGACCCAGTACTTC	CASGTSGAGATQYF
TRBV5-1	TRBD2	.	TRBJ2-7	15	TGCGCCAGCAGCTTGGTAGGACTAGCGTTCTACGAGCAGTACTTC	CASSLVGLAFYEQYF
TRBV18	TRBD1	.	TRBJ1-5	16	TGTGCCAGCTCACCACAACAGGGGGCCGGCAATCAGCCCCAGCATTTT	CASSPQQGAGNQPQHF
TRBV5-1	.	.	TRBJ2-1	12	TGCGCCAGCAGCTTCTATTACAATGAGCAGTTCTTC	CASSFYYNEQFF
TRBV2	TRBD2	.	TRBJ2-3	15	TGTGCCAGTTTAGCGGGGGCCCTTACCACAGATACGCAGTATTTT	CASLAGALTTDTQYF
TRBV29-1	.	once	TRBJ1-2	12	TGCAGCGTTATGGGCAGCTATTATGGCTACACCTTC	CSVMGSYYGYTF
TRBV4-1	.	.	TRBJ2-7	14	TGCGCCAGCAGCCAAGACAAGGTCTCCCTGGAGCAGTACTTC	CASSQDKVSLEQYF
TRBV24-1	.	.	TRBJ2-7	12	TGTGCCACCAGTGATTTAGGAGGGGAGGCGTACTTC	CATSDLGGEAYF
TRBV7-9	.	.	TRBJ2-3	16	TGTGCCAGCAGCTCCCGAAGAGGGACAATTCCAGATACGCAGTATTTT	CASSSRRGTIPDTQYF
TRBV5-1	.	.	TRBJ2-1	16	TGCGCCAGCAGCTTGGTGATCGGCAGCTCCTACAATGAGCAGTTCTTC	CASSLVIGSSYNEQFF
TRBV13	TRBD2	.	TRBJ2-5	15	TGTGCCAGCAGCTCCTCCCTAGCGGGGGAAGAGACCCAGTACTTC	CASSSSLAGEETQYF
TRBV9	TRBD1	.	TRBJ1-4	15	TGTGCCAGCAGCGTAGGGATTGGGACAGACGAAAAACTGTTTTTT	CASSVGIGTDEKLFF